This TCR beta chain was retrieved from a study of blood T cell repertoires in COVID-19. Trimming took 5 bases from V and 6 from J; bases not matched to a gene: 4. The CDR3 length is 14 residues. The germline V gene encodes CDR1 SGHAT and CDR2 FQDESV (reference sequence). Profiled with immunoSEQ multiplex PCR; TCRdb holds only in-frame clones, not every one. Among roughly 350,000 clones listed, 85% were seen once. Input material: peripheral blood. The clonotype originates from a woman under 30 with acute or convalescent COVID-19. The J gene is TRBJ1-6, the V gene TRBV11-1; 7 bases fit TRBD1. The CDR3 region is CASSAYRGNSPLHF. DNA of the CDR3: TGTGCCAGCAGCGCCTACAGGGGTAATTCACCCCTCCACTTT. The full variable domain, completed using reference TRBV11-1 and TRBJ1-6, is EAEVAQSPRYKITEKSQAVAFWCDPISGHATLYWYRQILGQGPELLVQFQDESVVDDSQLPKDRFSAERLKGVDSTLKIQPAELGDSAMYLCASSAYRGNSPLHFGNGTRLTVT.